The entry that follows covers one T cell receptor beta chain sequence. Its cognate antigen is unknown. This specimen comes from a study of identifying expanded T cells in peripheral blood. Notes on the study in general: Variance in clone template counts between roughly 2-week samples significantly increased with total template count across all healthy donors.

Germline lookup yields CDR1 MDHEN and CDR2 SYDVKM. This CDR3 spans 15 amino acids. Trimming took off 4 bases at V and 4 bases at J, with 17 bases between the two ends. No infections or other immune events were documented during collection. Generated by immunoSEQ multiplex PCR, the TCRdb table keeps only in-frame clones and is missing some. The sample comprises more than 65,000 clones, around nine tenths of which are singletons, and around 3% rests with the top ten. Source material: blood. The clonotype comes from a person aged 18 to 70 in good health. This chain connects TRBV28 to TRBJ2-7; D perhaps matches TRBD2 (6 bases). CDR3 DNA sequence: TGTGCCAGCAGTTACCCTCGGGGGATCCATTACGAGCAGTACTTC. Its translation is CASSYPRGIHYEQYF.